This T cell receptor beta chain was identified in a study of technical replicates of blood from a few donors. In germline, CDR1 is SGHTA, CDR2 FQGTGA. Losses at the gene ends were 5 bases for V and 7 bases for J; bases not matched to a gene: 8. The CDR3 runs 14 residues. Sequencing was performed with immunoSEQ multiplex PCR; in TCRdb, only in-frame clones are kept and a portion is missing. This sample has 50,000 or so clones, with roughly 92% found just once. This TCR was sampled from a human donor in good health. Some clones in this sample may be carry-over from other donors' samples. The chain couples TRBV7-3 to TRBJ1-2, with TRBD1 matching over 9 bases. Material for sequencing was PBMCs. This CDR3 reads CASSPNTGGAGYTF. The CDR3 region has the DNA TGTGCCAGCAGCCCAAATACAGGGGGCGCTGGCTACACCTTC.